This T cell receptor (beta chain) stems from a study of shared clonotypes between healthy human individuals. Some clones are missing from TCRdb's copy, which holds only in-frame ones; the method was immunoSEQ multiplex PCR. The sample has some 1 million clones; roughly 80% are singletons. Germline V lookup: CDR1 SEHNR, CDR2 FQNEAQ (reference sequence). Trimming removed 5 bases from V and 1 base from J, with 17 bases in between. The CDR3 spans 16 residues. The chain combines TRBV7-9 with TRBJ2-5; perhaps TRBD1 as D (5 bases). What was sequenced was memory CD4+ T cells sorted from blood. The subset denotes: CD45RA-negative fraction. This clonotype was sampled from a man younger than 35 in good health. As DNA, the CDR3 is TGTGCCAGCAGCGGCACATACCTTGGGGCCCAAGAGACCCAGTACTTC. Amino acids: CASSGTYLGAQETQYF.